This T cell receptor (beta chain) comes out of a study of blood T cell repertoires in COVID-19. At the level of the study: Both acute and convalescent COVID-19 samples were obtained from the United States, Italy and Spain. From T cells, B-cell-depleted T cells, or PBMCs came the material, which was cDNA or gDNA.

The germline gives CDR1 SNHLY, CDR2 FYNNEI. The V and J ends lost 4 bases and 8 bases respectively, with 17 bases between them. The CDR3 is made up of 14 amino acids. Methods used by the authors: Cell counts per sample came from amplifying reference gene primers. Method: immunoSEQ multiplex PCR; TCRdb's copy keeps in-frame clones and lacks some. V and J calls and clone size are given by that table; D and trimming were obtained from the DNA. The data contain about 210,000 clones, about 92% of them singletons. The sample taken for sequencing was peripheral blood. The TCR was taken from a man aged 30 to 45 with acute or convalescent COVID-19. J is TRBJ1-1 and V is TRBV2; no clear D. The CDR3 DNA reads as TGTGCCAGCAGTGCCGTATTGAACGGTCGGGAAGCTTTCTTT. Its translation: CASSAVLNGREAFF.